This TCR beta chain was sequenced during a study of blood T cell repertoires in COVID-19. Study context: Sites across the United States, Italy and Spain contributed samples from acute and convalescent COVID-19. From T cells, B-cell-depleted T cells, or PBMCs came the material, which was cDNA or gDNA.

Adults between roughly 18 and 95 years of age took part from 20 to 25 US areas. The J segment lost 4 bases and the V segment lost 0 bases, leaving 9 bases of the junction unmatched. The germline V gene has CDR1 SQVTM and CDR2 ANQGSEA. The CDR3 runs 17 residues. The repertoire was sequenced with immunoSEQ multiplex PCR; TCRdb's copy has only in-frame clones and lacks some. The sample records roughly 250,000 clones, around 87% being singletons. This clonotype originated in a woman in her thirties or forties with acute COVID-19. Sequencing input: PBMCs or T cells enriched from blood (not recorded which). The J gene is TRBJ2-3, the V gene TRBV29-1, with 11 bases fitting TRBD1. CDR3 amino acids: CSVEDLQGQGVADTQYF. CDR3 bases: TGCAGCGTTGAAGATCTTCAGGGACAGGGGGTTGCAGATACGCAGTATTTT.